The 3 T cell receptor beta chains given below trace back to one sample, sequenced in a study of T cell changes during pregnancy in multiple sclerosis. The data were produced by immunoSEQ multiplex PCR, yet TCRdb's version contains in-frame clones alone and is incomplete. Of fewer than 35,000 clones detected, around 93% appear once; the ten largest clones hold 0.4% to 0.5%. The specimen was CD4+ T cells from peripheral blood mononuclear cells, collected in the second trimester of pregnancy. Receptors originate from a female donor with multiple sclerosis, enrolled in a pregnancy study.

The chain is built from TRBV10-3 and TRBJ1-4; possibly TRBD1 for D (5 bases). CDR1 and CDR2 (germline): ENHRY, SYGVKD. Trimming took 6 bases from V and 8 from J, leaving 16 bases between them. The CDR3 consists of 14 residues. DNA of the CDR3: TGTGCCATCAGGGACGGGCAGGGTGGCGAAAAACTGTTTTTT. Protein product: CAIRDGQGGEKLFF.

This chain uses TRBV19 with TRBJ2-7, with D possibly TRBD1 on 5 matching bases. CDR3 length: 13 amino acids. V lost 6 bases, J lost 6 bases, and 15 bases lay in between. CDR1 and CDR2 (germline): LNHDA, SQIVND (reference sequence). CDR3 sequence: CASSTRVRFEQYF. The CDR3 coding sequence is TGTGCCAGTAGCACCAGGGTTCGGTTCGAGCAGTACTTC.

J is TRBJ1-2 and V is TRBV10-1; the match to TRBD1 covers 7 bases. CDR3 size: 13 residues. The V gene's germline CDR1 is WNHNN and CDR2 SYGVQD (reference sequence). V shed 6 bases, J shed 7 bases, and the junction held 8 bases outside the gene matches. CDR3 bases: TGCGCCAGCAGCCCGACAGGGATCTTTGGCTACACCTTC. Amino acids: CASSPTGIFGYTF.